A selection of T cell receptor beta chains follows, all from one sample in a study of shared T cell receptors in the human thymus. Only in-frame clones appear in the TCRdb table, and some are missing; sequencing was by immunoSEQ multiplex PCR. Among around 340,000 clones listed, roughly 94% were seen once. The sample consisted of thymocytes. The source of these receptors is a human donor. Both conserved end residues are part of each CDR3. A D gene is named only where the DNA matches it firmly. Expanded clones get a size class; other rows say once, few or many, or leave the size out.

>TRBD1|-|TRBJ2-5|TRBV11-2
TGTGCCAGCAGCTTCTACAGGGGATCCCTAGAGACCCAGTACTTC
CASSFYRGSLETQYF
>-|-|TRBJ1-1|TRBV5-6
TGTGCCAGCAGCCCCCGGACAGAGAACACTGAAGCTTTCTTT
CASSPRTENTEAFF
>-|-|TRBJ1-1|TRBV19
TGTGCCAGTAGTATAAAATTACAGGGACACACTGAAGCTTTCTTT
CASSIKLQGHTEAFF
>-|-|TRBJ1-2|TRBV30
TGTGCCTGGAGTCGCCGACAGACCTATGGCTACACCTTC
CAWSRRQTYGYTF
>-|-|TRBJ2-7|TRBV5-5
TGTGCCAGCAGCTTGATGGCACCTTGGGAGCAGTACTTC
CASSLMAPWEQYF
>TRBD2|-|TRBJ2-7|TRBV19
TGTGCCAGTAGTTCCCCGTCGACTAGCGGGAATTCTGGCTCCTACGAGCAGTACTTC
CASSSPSTSGNSGSYEQYF
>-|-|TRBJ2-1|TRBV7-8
TGTGCCAGCAGCTTAACGTGGGGGGAGAATGAGCAGTTCTTC
CASSLTWGENEQFF
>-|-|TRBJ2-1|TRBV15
TGTGCCACCAGTGGAGGGAGATCTGGCGTCAATGAGCAGTTCTTC
CATSGGRSGVNEQFF
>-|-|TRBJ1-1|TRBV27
TGTGCCAGCAGGAACACTGAAGCTTTCTTT
CASRNTEAFF
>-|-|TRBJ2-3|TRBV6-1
TGTGCCAGCAGTTCTCCCGGGACAATCCCAGATACGCAGTATTTT
CASSSPGTIPDTQYF
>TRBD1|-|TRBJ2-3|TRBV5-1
TGCGCCAGCAGCTTTCCGGGACAGAGCACAGATACGCAGTATTTT
CASSFPGQSTDTQYF
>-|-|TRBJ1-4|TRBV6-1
TGTGCCAGCAGTGAAGCCCGCTTATGGGCGTTTTTT
CASSEARLWAFF
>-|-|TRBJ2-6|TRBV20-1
TGCGGGGCATTCGGGGCCAACGTCCTGACTTTC
CGAFGANVLTF
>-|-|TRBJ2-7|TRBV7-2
TGTGCCAGCAGCTCAGTCCCAGAGCTCTCCTACGAGCAGTACTTC
CASSSVPELSYEQYF
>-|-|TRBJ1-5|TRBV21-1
TGTGCCAGTTCTACTGACTACAGCGGACGCGGATGGGAAAATCAGCCCCAGCATTTT
CASSTDYSGRGWENQPQHF
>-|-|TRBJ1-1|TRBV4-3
TGCGCCAGCAGCCAAGAGGGCGAGACTCGGGACACCCTGAACACTGAAGCTTTCTTT
CASSQEGETRDTLNTEAFF
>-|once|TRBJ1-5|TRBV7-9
TGTGCCAGCAGTCCGGACAGCCATAGCAATCAGCCCCAGCATTTT
CASSPDSHSNQPQHF
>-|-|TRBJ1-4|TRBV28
TGTGCCAGCAGTTTAGATCAAGGGGTCGGAACTAATGAAAAACTGTTTTTT
CASSLDQGVGTNEKLFF
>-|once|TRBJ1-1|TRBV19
TGTGCCAGTAGTATTGATCGGCCAGATACTGAAGCTTTCTTT
CASSIDRPDTEAFF
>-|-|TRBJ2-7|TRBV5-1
TGCGCCAGCAGCTTGGTAGACTCATCGGCCTACGAGCAGTACTTC
CASSLVDSSAYEQYF
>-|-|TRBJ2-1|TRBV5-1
TGCGCCAGCAGCCAAGGGCTAGGGGGAGGCAATGAGCAGTTCTTC
CASSQGLGGGNEQFF
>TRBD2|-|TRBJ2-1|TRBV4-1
TGCGCCAGCAGCCAAGATAATAATCAAGCGGGAGGGCCTCATGAGCAGTTCTTC
CASSQDNNQAGGPHEQFF
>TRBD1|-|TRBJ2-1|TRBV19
TGTGCCAGTAGTACAGCTGACAGGGAAGTGAATGAGCAGTTCTTC
CASSTADREVNEQFF
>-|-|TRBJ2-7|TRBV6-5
TGTGCCACAACCTCCCATTCTACCCACGAGCAGTACTTC
CATTSHSTHEQYF
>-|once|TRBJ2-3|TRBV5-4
TGTGCCAGCAGTTCGGGACAACCGGATACGCAGTATTTT
CASSSGQPDTQYF
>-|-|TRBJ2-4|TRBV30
TGTGCCTGGAAAGGGCTTAAAAACATTCAGTACTTC
CAWKGLKNIQYF
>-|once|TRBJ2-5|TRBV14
TGTGCCAGCAGCCAAGATGGGGAGACCCAGTACTTC
CASSQDGETQYF
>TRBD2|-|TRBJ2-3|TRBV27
TGTGCCAGCAGTTTAGAGTCGGCGGGAGAAAATACAGATACGCAGTATTTT
CASSLESAGENTDTQYF
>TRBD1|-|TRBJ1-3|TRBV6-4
TGTGCCAGCAGTGAATCACAGGGGACCGGCACCATATATTTT
CASSESQGTGTIYF
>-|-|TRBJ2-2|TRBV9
TGTGCCAGCAGCCCCACCGGGCAGATCGATGGGGAGCTGTTTTTT
CASSPTGQIDGELFF